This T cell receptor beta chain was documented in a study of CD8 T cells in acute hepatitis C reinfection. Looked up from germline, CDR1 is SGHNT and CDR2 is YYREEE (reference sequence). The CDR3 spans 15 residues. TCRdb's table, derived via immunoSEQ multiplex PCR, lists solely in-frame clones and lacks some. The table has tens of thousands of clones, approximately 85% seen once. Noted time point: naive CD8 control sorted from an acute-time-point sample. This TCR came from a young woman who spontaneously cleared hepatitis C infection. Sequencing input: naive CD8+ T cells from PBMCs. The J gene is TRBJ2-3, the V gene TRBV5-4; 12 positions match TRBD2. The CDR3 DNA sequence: TGTGCGGCTGGGCTAGCGGGAGGGCCGGCAGATACGCAGTATTTT. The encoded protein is CAAGLAGGPADTQYF.